Described below is a single TCR beta chain sequence and its context. This PCR relied on a set of 60 Vbeta primers and 13 Jbeta primers. Profiled with immunoSEQ multiplex PCR; TCRdb holds only in-frame clones, not every one. This repertoire shows roughly 200,000 clones, 79% found once; its top ten account for around 4.3%. The data originate from a study of cytomegalovirus exposure and HLA in healthy donors. V dropped 5 bases and J dropped 1; count of bases not matched to a gene: 2. This CDR3 spans 14 amino acids. Germline values: CDR1 MNHNY, CDR2 SVGAGI (reference sequence). Specimen: PBMCs. The sequence was obtained from a woman in her twenties or thirties in good health and CMV-seropositive. This chain connects TRBV6-6 to TRBJ1-2, with TRBD1 matching over 9 bases. CDR3: CASSGQGLNYGYTF. The CDR3 DNA reads as TGTGCCAGCAGTGGACAGGGGCTTAACTATGGCTACACCTTC.